This TCR beta chain stems from a study of neurological immune-mediated disorders. The study, taken as a whole, reports: HTLV-1-associated myelopathy had the most TCR clonal expansion, while multiple sclerosis had the least, a level that fell below healthy controls.

Volunteers attending a blood bank in Maryland, USA, served as healthy controls. The unsorted libraries had their origin in 2 million PBMCs stored at -80 C. The CDR3 spans 20 residues. V shed 2 bases and J 1 base; nucleotides not matched to a gene: 17. This clonotype was found many times. Antigen specificity is unknown. Each TCR transcript was tagged with a 10-nucleotide random UMI during 5'RACE. TCRdb itself ran the 5' RACE reads through MiXCR, one entry per CDR3 protein. The sample records under 60,000 distinct CDR3 sequences, roughly 26% being singletons. The material sequenced was PBMCs. This receptor was obtained from a woman between 65 and 79 years old in good health. V is TRBV12-3 or TRBV12-4 and J is TRBJ2-1, with 7 nucleotides matching TRBD1. CDR3 nucleotides: TGTGCCAGCAGTTTATGGGTCGGGGACACAGGGGTGTTTTCCTACAATGAGCAGTTCTTC. The encoded protein is CASSLWVGDTGVFSYNEQFF.